This T cell receptor beta chain was retrieved from a study of blood T cell repertoires in COVID-19. As for the study in general: Specimens from acute and convalescent COVID-19 originated in the United States, Italy and Spain. The cDNA or gDNA used as material had been derived from T cells, B-cell-depleted T cells, or PBMCs.

Authors' data handling: Counts of nucleated cells, estimated from reference gene primer amplification, were obtained. Produced via immunoSEQ multiplex PCR; TCRdb's table is partial and in-frame only. D and trimming were read from the DNA, whereas the V and J calls and clone size are those reported in that table. The table lists 190,000 or so clones, approximately 86% of them singletons, with approximately 0.9% in the top ten. Seattle-derived patients entered the study during active infection and were followed longitudinally. CDR1 SGHTA and CDR2 FQGNSA come from the germline V gene. V shed 4 bases and J 5 bases; nucleotides not matched to a gene: 4. The CDR3 runs to 14 residues.

Sequencing was performed on peripheral blood. This clonotype was sampled from a man aged 55 to 69 with COVID-19, enrolled during active disease. J is TRBJ2-1 and V is TRBV7-2; 8 nucleotides match TRBD1. CDR3 DNA sequence: TGTGCCAGCAGCTGGGACAGGTTGAACAATGAGCAGTTCTTC. Translation: CASSWDRLNNEQFF.